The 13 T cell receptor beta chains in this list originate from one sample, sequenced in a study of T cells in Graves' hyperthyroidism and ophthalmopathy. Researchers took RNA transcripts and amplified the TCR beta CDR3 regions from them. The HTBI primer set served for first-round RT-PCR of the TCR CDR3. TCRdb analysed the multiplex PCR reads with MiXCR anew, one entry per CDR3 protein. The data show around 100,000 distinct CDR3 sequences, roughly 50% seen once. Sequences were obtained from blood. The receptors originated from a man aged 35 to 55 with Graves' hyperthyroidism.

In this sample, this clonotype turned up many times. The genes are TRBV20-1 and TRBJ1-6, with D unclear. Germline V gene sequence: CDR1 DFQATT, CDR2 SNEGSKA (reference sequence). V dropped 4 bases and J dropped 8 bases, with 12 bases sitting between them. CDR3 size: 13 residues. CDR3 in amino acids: CSATSRVDSPLHF. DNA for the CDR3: TGCAGTGCTACCTCAAGGGTGGATTCACCCCTCCACTTT.

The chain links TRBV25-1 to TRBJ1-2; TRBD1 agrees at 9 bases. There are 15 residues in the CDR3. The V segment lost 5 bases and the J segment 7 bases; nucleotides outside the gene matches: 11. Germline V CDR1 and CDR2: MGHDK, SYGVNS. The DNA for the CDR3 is TGTGCCAGCAGTCTCCTCGGGACAGGGAGAGGTGGCTACACCTTC. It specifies CASSLLGTGRGGYTF.

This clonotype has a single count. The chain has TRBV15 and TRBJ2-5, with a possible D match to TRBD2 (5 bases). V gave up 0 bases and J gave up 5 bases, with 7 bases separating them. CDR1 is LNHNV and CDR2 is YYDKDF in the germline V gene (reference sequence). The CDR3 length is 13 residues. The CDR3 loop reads CATSRDPGETQYF. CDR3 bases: TGTGCCACCAGCAGAGATCCGGGGGAGACCCAGTACTTC.

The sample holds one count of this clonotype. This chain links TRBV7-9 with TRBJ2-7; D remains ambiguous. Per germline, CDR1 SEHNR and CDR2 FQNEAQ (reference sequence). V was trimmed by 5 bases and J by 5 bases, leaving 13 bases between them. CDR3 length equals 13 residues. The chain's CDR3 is CASSVSQTHEQYF. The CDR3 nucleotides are TGTGCCAGCAGCGTGTCTCAGACCCACGAGCAGTACTTC.

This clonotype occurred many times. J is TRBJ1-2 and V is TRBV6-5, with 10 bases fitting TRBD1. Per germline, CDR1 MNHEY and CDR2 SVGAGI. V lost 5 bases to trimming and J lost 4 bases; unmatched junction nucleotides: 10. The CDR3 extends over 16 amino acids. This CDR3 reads CASSPPSTGGAYGYTF. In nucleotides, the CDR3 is TGTGCCAGCAGTCCCCCTTCGACAGGGGGCGCCTATGGCTACACCTTC.

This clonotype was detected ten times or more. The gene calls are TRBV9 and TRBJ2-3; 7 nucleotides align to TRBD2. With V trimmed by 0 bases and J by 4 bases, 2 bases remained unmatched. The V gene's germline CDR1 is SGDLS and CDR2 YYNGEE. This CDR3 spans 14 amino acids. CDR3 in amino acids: CASSVVGGADTQYF. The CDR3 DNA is TGTGCCAGCAGCGTAGTTGGGGGGGCAGATACGCAGTATTTT.

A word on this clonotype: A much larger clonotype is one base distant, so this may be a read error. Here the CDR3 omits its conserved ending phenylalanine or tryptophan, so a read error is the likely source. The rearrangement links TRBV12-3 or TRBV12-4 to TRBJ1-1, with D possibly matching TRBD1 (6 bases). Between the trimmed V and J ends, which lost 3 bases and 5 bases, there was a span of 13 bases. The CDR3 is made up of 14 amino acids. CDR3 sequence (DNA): TGTGCCAGCAGTTTCGCGGGGGCCCGGACTGAAGCTTTCTGT. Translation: CASSFAGARTEAFC.

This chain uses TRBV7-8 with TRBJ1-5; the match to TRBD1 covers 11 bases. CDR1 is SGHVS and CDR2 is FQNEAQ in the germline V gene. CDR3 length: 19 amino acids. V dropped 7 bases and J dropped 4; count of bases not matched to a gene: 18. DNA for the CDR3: TGTGCCAGCATCGATTACGGGGGGCGCGGGGACAGGGGGAATCAGCCCCAGCATTTT. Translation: CASIDYGGRGDRGNQPQHF.

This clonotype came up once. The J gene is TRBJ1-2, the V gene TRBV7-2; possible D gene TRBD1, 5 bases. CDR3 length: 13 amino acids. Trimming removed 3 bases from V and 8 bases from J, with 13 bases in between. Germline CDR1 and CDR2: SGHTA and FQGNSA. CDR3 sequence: CASSFAGVEGYTF. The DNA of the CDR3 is TGTGCCAGCAGCTTTGCGGGGGTGGAAGGCTACACCTTC.

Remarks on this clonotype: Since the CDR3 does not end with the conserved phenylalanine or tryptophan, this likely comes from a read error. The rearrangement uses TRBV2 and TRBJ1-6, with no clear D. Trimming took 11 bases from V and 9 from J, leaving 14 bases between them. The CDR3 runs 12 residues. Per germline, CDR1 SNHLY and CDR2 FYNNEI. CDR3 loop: CAWSVNVSPLHS. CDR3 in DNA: TGTGCCTGGAGTGTGAATGTTTCACCCCTCCACTCT.

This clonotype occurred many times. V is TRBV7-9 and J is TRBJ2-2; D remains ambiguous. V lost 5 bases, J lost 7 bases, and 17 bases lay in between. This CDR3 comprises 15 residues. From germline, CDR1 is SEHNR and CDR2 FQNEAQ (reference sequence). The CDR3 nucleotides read TGTGCCAGCAGCCCCCTAACGAGCTTGAGCGGGGAGCTGTTTTTT. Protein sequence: CASSPLTSLSGELFF.

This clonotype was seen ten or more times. CDR3 in amino acids: CASSSSGWKGYTF. The CDR3 DNA is TGCGCCAGCAGCTCATCGGGGTGGAAGGGCTACACCTTC. The rearrangement joins TRBV5-1 to TRBJ1-2; the D is unclear. Germline V gene lookup returns CDR1 SGHRS and CDR2 YFSETQ. This CDR3 has 13 residues. Trimming shortened V by 3 bases and J by 8 bases, and 14 bases separated the two germline ends.

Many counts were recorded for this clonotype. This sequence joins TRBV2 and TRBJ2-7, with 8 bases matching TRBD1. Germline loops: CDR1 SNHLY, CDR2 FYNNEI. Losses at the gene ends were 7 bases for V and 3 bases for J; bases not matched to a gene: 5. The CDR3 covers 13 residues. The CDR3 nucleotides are TGTGCCAGCACCACAGGGGGGCTCTACGAGCAGTACTTC. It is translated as CASTTGGLYEQYF.